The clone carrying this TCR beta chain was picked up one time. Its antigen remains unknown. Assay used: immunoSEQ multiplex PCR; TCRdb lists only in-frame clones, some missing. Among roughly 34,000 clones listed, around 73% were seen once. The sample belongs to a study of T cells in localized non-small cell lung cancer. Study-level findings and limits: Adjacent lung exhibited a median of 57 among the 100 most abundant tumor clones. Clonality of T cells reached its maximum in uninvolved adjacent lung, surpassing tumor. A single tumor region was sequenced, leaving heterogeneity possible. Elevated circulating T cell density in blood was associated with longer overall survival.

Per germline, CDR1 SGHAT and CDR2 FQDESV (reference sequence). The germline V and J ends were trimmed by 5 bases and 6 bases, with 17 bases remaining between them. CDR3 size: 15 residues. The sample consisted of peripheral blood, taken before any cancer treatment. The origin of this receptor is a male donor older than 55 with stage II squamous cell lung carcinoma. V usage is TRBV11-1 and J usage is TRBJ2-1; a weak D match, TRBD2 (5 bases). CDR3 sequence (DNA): TGTGCCAGCAGCCGGATAAGTTTTGCGGGCAATGAGCAGTTCTTC. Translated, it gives CASSRISFAGNEQFF. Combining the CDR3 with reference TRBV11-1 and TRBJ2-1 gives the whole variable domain EAEVAQSPRYKITEKSQAVAFWCDPISGHATLYWYRQILGQGPELLVQFQDESVVDDSQLPKDRFSAERLKGVDSTLKIQPAELGDSAMYLCASSRISFAGNEQFFGPGTRLTVL.